The 26 T cell receptor beta chains in this list originate from one sample, sequenced in a study of regulatory T cells in long-lasting Graves disease. Time point in this sample: persistent/refractory GD, antithyroid drugs over 5 years with positive TRAb. With RNA extracted from PBMCs as input, the TCR library was made. Arm-PCR of CDR3 regions and iRepertoire HTBI primers were the basis on which TCR beta libraries were built. TCRdb ran MiXCR on the multiplex PCR reads and lists one entry per CDR3 protein. This sample has more than 350,000 distinct CDR3 sequences; roughly 21% occur once, and the top ten carry roughly an eighth. Material: peripheral blood mononuclear cells (PBMCs), obtained when the disease was refractory, from a patient treated with antithyroid drugs. The receptors shown here come from a female donor with Graves disease.

This clonotype was detected ten times or more. This chain connects TRBV20-1 to TRBJ2-5; 7 bases match TRBD1. The CDR3 totals 13 residues. Losses at the gene ends were 6 bases for V and 3 bases for J; bases not matched to a gene: 7. From germline, CDR1 is DFQATT and CDR2 SNEGSKA (reference sequence). CDR3 bases: TGCAGTGCCAGGAGACAGGGTAAAGAGACCCAGTACTTC. The encoded protein is CSARRQGKETQYF.

This clonotype occurred a few times. This sequence joins TRBV12-3 or TRBV12-4 and TRBJ2-1; the match to TRBD2 covers 7 bases. V shed 4 bases and J 7 bases; nucleotides not matched to a gene: 19. The CDR3 is made up of 18 amino acids. The DNA of the CDR3 is TGTGCCAGCAGTTCCCAGGGTTGGCGGGAGCCCCCCCCGAATGAGCAGTTCTTC. Its protein product is CASSSQGWREPPPNEQFF.

V is TRBV7-8 and J is TRBJ1-5; D perhaps matches TRBD1 (5 bases). V was cut by 8 bases and J by 1 base, with 12 bases left in between. This CDR3 is built from 14 residues. Germline V gene lookup returns CDR1 SGHVS and CDR2 FQNEAQ. CDR3 loop: CASAPGRSNQPQHF. DNA for the CDR3: TGTGCCAGCGCCCCGGGGCGGAGCAATCAGCCCCAGCATTTT.

J is TRBJ1-6 and V is TRBV9; 7 bases line up with TRBD1. Germline lookup yields CDR1 SGDLS and CDR2 YYNGEE. With 3 bases clipped from V and 6 bases from J, the junction kept 3 bases outside the gene matches. CDR3 length equals 14 residues. CDR3 residues: CASSAGQTNSPLHF. The CDR3 DNA reads TGTGCCAGCAGCGCGGGACAGACTAATTCACCCCTCCACTTT.

The chain has TRBV4-1 and TRBJ2-7; no firm D call. There are 15 residues in the CDR3. Germline CDR1 and CDR2: MGHRA and YSYEKL. V was trimmed by 1 base and J by 2 bases, leaving 12 bases between them. The CDR3 DNA follows: TGCGCCAGCAGCCAAGTGGGCAGGATCCCCTACGAGCAGTACTTC. This gives the protein CASSQVGRIPYEQYF.

This clonotype was seen repeatedly, ten times or more. DNA of the CDR3: TGCGCCAGCAGTGAGGGGACAGGGATATCGGACACTGAAGCTTTCTTT. Translating gives CASSEGTGISDTEAFF. The rearrangement joins TRBV10-1 to TRBJ1-1; 9 positions match TRBD1. V lost 2 bases and J lost 3; bases outside the gene matches: 7. This CDR3 has 16 residues. Germline V gene lookup returns CDR1 WNHNN and CDR2 SYGVQD (reference sequence).

This clonotype was seen a few times. This chain connects TRBV7-9 to TRBJ2-5; 10 bases are shared with TRBD1. Germline CDR1 is SEHNR and CDR2 is FQNEAQ (reference sequence). The CDR3 runs 15 residues. With 1 base clipped from V and 1 base from J, the junction kept 0 bases outside the gene matches. The CDR3 DNA reads as TGTGCCAGCAGCTTAGGGACAGGGGGCCAAGAGACCCAGTACTTC. Protein: CASSLGTGGQETQYF.

About this clonotype: A clone one base away is much larger, so this may be a read error. This is likely a read error, given that the CDR3 carries no conserved phenylalanine or tryptophan at its end. The limits of the CDR3 on the DNA are not certain, so only TCRdb's listed CDR3 is given. The chain recombines TRBV3-1 with TRBJ1-1. The CDR3 is 13 residues long, ends included. CDR1 and CDR2 (germline): LGHDT, YNNKEL (reference sequence). CDR3 sequence: CASSFSSRERTFL.

This clonotype was counted ten times or more. This chain joins TRBV27 and TRBJ1-6; D is unclear. Germline CDR1 MNHEY, CDR2 SMNVEV (reference sequence). The CDR3 extends over 12 amino acids. Trimming stripped 4 bases from V and 9 bases from J, with 7 bases between. The CDR3 DNA reads as TGTGCCAGCAGTTCGGGATTTTCACCCCTCCACTTT. It translates to CASSSGFSPLHF.

The chain couples TRBV19 to TRBJ1-5, with unresolved D. The germline gives CDR1 LNHDA, CDR2 SQIVND (reference sequence). The V gene lost 4 bases and the J gene lost 6 bases, with 13 bases spanning the gap. This CDR3 has 14 residues. This CDR3 reads CASSTGSSGQPQHF. The DNA for the CDR3 is TGTGCCAGTAGTACCGGGTCCTCGGGTCAGCCCCAGCATTTT.

This clonotype has only a few counts. The chain employs TRBV19 and TRBJ1-5; D may be TRBD1 (6 bases). Trimming left V 5 bases short and J 0 bases short, with 17 bases between. Germline CDR1 is LNHDA and CDR2 is SQIVND (reference sequence). This CDR3 is 17 amino acids long. CDR3: CASSSTSTGYSNQPQHF. The CDR3 DNA reads as TGTGCCAGTAGTTCCACCTCGACAGGATATAGCAATCAGCCCCAGCATTTT.

CDR3 nucleotide sequence: TGCGCCAGCAGCATTCCCCCCTACAATGAGCAGTTCTTC. Translated: CASSIPPYNEQFF. The rearrangement uses TRBV5-1 and TRBJ2-1, with D uncertain. The CDR3 extends over 13 amino acids. The germline CDR1 and CDR2 sequences are SGHRS and YFSETQ. V lost 4 bases and J 2 bases, leaving 7 bases between the germline ends. The variable domain in full, with the rest retrieved from reference TRBV5-1 and TRBJ2-1, is KAGVTQTPRYLIKTRGQQVTLSCSPISGHRSVSWYQQTPGQGLQFLFEYFSETQRNKGNFPGRFSGRQFSNSRSEMNVSTLELGDSALYLCASSIPPYNEQFFGPGTRLTVL.

The gene calls are TRBV7-3 and TRBJ2-2; either TRBD1 or TRBD2 may supply D (6 bases each). Trimming pared 2 bases from V and 7 bases from J, leaving 17 bases between. The length of the CDR3 is 16 residues. From germline, CDR1 is SGHTA and CDR2 FQGTGA. In nucleotides, the CDR3 is TGTGCCAGCAGCTTAGGGTTTGGGGGGCTAAGCGGGGAGCTGTTTTTT. It encodes CASSLGFGGLSGELFF.

This clonotype was picked up a small number of times. The chain recombines TRBV19 with TRBJ1-2; possibly TRBD1 for D (5 bases). The CDR3 runs 14 residues. V lost 3 bases, J lost 8 bases, and 16 bases lay in between. Germline-derived CDR1 and CDR2 are LNHDA and SQIVND (reference sequence). CDR3 loop: CASSMRGPSYGYTF. The CDR3 nucleotides are TGTGCCAGTAGTATGCGGGGCCCTAGCTACGGCTACACCTTC. The full variable domain, rest sourced from reference TRBV19 and TRBJ1-2, is DGGITQSPKYLFRKEGQNVTLSCEQNLNHDAMYWYRQDPGQGLRLIYYSQIVNDFQKGDIAEGYSVSREKKESFPLTVTSAQKNPTAFYLCASSMRGPSYGYTFGSGTRLTVV.

CDR3 nucleotides: TGTGCCAGCAGGCTGGAGGGCTACGAGCAGTACTTC. Translating it yields CASRLEGYEQYF. V is TRBV5-6 and J is TRBJ2-7; maybe TRBD2 (6 bases). The V gene's germline CDR1 is SGHDT and CDR2 YYEEEE. The CDR3 extends over 12 amino acids. Trimming removed 5 bases at V and 3 bases at J, with 9 bases between. Using reference TRBV5-6 and TRBJ2-7 for the parts outside the CDR3, the full variable domain is DAGVTQSPTHLIKTRGQQVTLRCSPKSGHDTVSWYQQALGQGPQFIFQYYEEEERQRGNFPDRFSGHQFPNYSSELNVNALLLGDSALYLCASRLEGYEQYFGPGTRLTVT.

This clonotype was detected many times. The chain joins TRBV11-2 to TRBJ1-2; 10 nucleotides match TRBD1. V dropped 5 bases and J dropped 7; count of bases not matched to a gene: 7. Germline loops: CDR1 SGHAT, CDR2 FQNNGV. CDR3 size: 14 residues. This CDR3 is CASSRDRGRGGYTF. CDR3 nucleotides: TGTGCCAGCAGCCGGGACAGGGGAAGAGGTGGCTACACCTTC.

This chain connects TRBV3-1 to TRBJ2-5; D gene uncertain. From germline, CDR1 is LGHDT and CDR2 YNNKEL (reference sequence). With 0 bases removed from V and 5 bases from J, the gap between germline ends came to 13 bases. The CDR3 loop spans 15 amino acids. For the CDR3, the DNA is TGTGCCAGCAGCCAAGAGACGGGTTTTCGGGAGACCCAGTACTTC. Encoded protein: CASSQETGFRETQYF.

This clonotype was detected ten times or more. The chain has TRBV18 and TRBJ1-1; D is ambiguous. V was cut by 8 bases and J by 1 base, with 8 bases left in between. Germline V gene lookup returns CDR1 KGHSH and CDR2 LQKENI. The CDR3 is 12 residues long. The CDR3 loop reads CASSQPNTEAFF. CDR3 DNA: TGTGCCAGCAGCCAACCGAACACTGAAGCTTTCTTT.

A few counts support this clonotype. The CDR3: CSARPGTGGGSPLHF. The DNA for the CDR3 is TGCAGTGCTAGACCCGGGACAGGGGGCGGTTCACCCCTCCACTTT. V gene TRBV20-1 combines with J gene TRBJ1-6; 12 bases align to TRBD1. The CDR3 consists of 15 residues. The V gene's germline CDR1 is DFQATT and CDR2 SNEGSKA (reference sequence). V lost 2 bases and J lost 9; bases outside the gene matches: 5.

This clonotype was recorded at least ten times. This chain links TRBV28 with TRBJ1-1; D not certain. Trimming cost V 1 base and J 7 bases, with 10 bases left between them. CDR1 and CDR2 from the germline V gene are MDHEN and SYDVKM. CDR3 length: 13 amino acids. In DNA form, the CDR3 reads TGTGCCAGCAGTTTATTTCGGACGGATGAAGCTTTCTTT. It encodes CASSLFRTDEAFF.

This clonotype was observed many times. Here the CDR3 reads CASRLWGHYEQYF. DNA for the CDR3: TGTGCCAGCAGACTCTGGGGCCACTACGAGCAGTACTTC. The chain couples TRBV28 to TRBJ2-7, with TRBD1 as a possible D gene (5 bases). The CDR3 has 13 amino acids. Trimming took off 6 bases at V and 3 bases at J, with 12 bases between the two ends. CDR1 and CDR2 from the germline V gene are MDHEN and SYDVKM. Filled out from reference TRBV28 and TRBJ2-7, the complete variable domain reads DVKVTQSSRYLVKRTGEKVFLECVQDMDHENMFWYRQDPGLGLRLIYFSYDVKMKEKGDIPEGYSVSREKKERFSLILESASTNQTSMYLCASRLWGHYEQYFGPGTRLTVT.

Comment on this clonotype: A much larger clone differs by one base, so this may be a read error. This rearrangement joins TRBV28 to TRBJ1-6; D not resolved. The CDR3 contains 12 residues. Germline lookup yields CDR1 MDHEN and CDR2 SYDVKM. Trimming cost V 4 bases and J 9 bases, with 7 bases left between them. This chain's CDR3 is CASSSTASPLHF. The CDR3 DNA reads TGTGCCAGCAGTTCCACCGCTTCACCCCTCCACTTT.

This clonotype was counted at least ten times. The chain has TRBV20-1 and TRBJ2-7; the D gene is possibly TRBD2 (6 bases). The V gene lost 6 bases and the J gene lost 2 bases, with 11 bases spanning the gap. From germline, CDR1 is DFQATT and CDR2 SNEGSKA (reference sequence). CDR3 length: 12 residues. The CDR3: CSAPGLPYEQYF. In DNA form, the CDR3 reads TGCAGTGCCCCGGGACTCCCCTACGAGCAGTACTTC.

J is TRBJ1-3 and V is TRBV10-3; 7 bases align to TRBD1. The CDR3 is 15 residues long. CDR1 is ENHRY, CDR2 SYGVKD, per germline. V lost 7 bases, J lost 0 bases, and 6 bases stayed unmatched. CDR3 coding DNA: TGTGCCATCACAGCCCCAGGGGGCTCTGGAAACACCATATATTTT. As protein: CAITAPGGSGNTIYF.

There are many counts of this clonotype. The rearrangement uses TRBV6-1 and TRBJ2-5, with D perhaps matching TRBD2 (6 bases). Germline CDR1 reads MNHNS; CDR2 reads SASEGT. The CDR3 sequence is 15 residues long. V lost 3 bases to trimming and J lost 5 bases, with 16 bases between them. Written as DNA, the CDR3 is TGTGCCAGCAGTGACTCCGTTGCGGCGGGGGAGACCCAGTACTTC. Translating it yields CASSDSVAAGETQYF.

The chain is built from TRBV19 and TRBJ2-1; D is unresolved. This CDR3 is 13 amino acids long. Germline lookup yields CDR1 LNHDA and CDR2 SQIVND (reference sequence). V lost 0 bases and J lost 9, with 9 bases in between. The CDR3 region is CASSIDRRFEQFF. DNA for the CDR3: TGTGCCAGTAGTATAGATCGTAGGTTTGAGCAGTTCTTC.